The T cell receptor beta chain under discussion was sequenced for a study of blood T cell repertoires in COVID-19. Whole-study context: Samples representing acute and convalescent COVID-19 were sourced from the United States, Italy and Spain. The cDNA or gDNA used as material had been derived from T cells, B-cell-depleted T cells, or PBMCs.

V was clipped by 6 bases and J by 0 bases, with 9 bases between them. The CDR3 runs to 14 residues. CDR1 and CDR2 (germline): LNHDA, SQIVND (reference sequence). Study processing details: Estimates of nucleated cell counts were drawn from the amplification of reference gene primers. Sequencing used immunoSEQ multiplex PCR; TCRdb keeps in-frame clones, though not all of them. That table is the source of V, J and clone size, and D and trimming were worked out from the DNA. This table holds roughly 280,000 clones, about 88% found once. This clone has a count of ten or more. This chain links TRBV19 with TRBJ1-5; D may be TRBD1 (5 bases). The material sequenced was peripheral blood. The receptor was isolated from a man between 18 and 35 years old with active or convalescent COVID-19. The CDR3 region has the DNA TGTGCCAGTAGGGACACGGCTAGCAATCAGCCCCAGCATTTT. Its protein is CASRDTASNQPQHF.